This is a list of T cell receptor beta chains from one sample in a study of CD8 T cells in Susac syndrome. TCRdb re-analysed the immunoSEQ multiplex PCR reads in MiXCR, keeping a single row per CDR3 protein. Seen here are 200,000 to 250,000 distinct CDR3 sequences, around 93% observed once, and the top ten hold approximately 0.081%. The sample comprised CD4+ T cells from PBMCs. Source of these receptors: a human donor with multiple sclerosis. Each CDR3 is given with its conserved first and last residue. A D gene is named only where the DNA matches it firmly. Rows may omit the clone size; those that give it use once, few, many or a size class.

clone_size	d_call	v_call	cdr3_length	j_call	cdr3_aa	cdr3_nt
-	-	TRBV19	14	TRBJ2-7	CASSMKGSSYEQYF	TGTGCCAGTAGTATGAAAGGAAGCTCCTACGAGCAGTACTTC
-	TRBD1	TRBV30	13	TRBJ1-1	CAWSRGGNTEAFF	TGTGCCTGGAGTCGAGGGGGCAACACTGAAGCTTTCTTT
once	-	TRBV30	14	TRBJ1-5	CAWSVLWDSQPQHF	TGTGCCTGGAGTGTACTCTGGGATAGCCAGCCCCAGCATTTT
-	-	TRBV7-6	15	TRBJ2-2	CASSPGQGRSQELFF	TGTGCCAGCAGCCCCGGACAAGGGAGATCTCAGGAGCTGTTTTTT
-	TRBD2	TRBV30	12	TRBJ2-7	CAWNGGTYEQYF	TGTGCCTGGAACGGGGGGACCTACGAGCAGTACTTC
once	-	TRBV9	15	TRBJ1-2	CASSVGGRDTYGYTF	TGTGCCAGCAGCGTAGGGGGAAGGGACACGTATGGCTACACCTTC
-	-	TRBV5-1	14	TRBJ1-5	CASSLAGDDQPQHF	TGCGCCAGCAGCTTGGCAGGGGATGATCAGCCCCAGCATTTT
-	-	TRBV5-1	13	TRBJ1-2	CASSLDAQYGYTF	TGCGCCAGCAGCTTGGATGCGCAGTATGGCTACACCTTC
few	-	TRBV9	12	TRBJ2-5	CASSVDRETQYF	TGTGCCAGCAGCGTAGACAGAGAGACCCAGTACTTC
-	-	TRBV30	13	TRBJ2-3	CAWSSGGADTQYF	TGTGCCTGGAGTTCTGGAGGGGCAGATACGCAGTATTTT
-	-	TRBV20-1	15	TRBJ2-3	CSARRGRGLLDTQYF	TGCAGTGCTAGGAGGGGGCGGGGGCTCTTGGATACGCAGTATTTT
-	TRBD1	TRBV28	12	TRBJ1-2	CASRTGGYGYTF	TGTGCCAGCCGGACAGGGGGTTATGGCTACACCTTC